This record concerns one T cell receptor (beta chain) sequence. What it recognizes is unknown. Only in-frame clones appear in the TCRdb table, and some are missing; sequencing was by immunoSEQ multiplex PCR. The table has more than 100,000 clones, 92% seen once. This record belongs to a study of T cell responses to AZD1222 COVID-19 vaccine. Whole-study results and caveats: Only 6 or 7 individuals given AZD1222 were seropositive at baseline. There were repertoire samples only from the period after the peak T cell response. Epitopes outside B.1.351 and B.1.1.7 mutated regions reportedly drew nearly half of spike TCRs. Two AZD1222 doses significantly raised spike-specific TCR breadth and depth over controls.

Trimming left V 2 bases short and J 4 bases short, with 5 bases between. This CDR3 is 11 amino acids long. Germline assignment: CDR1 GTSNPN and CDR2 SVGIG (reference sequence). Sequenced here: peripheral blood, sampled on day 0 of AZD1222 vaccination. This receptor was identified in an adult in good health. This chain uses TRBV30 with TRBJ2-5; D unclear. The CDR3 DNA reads TGTGCCTGGAGTTCGGGAGAGACCCAGTACTTC. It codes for CAWSSGETQYF. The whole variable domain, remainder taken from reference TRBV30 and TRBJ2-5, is SQTIHQWPATLVQPVGSPLSLECTVEGTSNPNLYWYRQAAGRGLQLLFYSVGIGQISSEVPQNLSASRPQDRQFILSSKKLLLSDSGFYLCAWSSGETQYFGPGTRLLVL.